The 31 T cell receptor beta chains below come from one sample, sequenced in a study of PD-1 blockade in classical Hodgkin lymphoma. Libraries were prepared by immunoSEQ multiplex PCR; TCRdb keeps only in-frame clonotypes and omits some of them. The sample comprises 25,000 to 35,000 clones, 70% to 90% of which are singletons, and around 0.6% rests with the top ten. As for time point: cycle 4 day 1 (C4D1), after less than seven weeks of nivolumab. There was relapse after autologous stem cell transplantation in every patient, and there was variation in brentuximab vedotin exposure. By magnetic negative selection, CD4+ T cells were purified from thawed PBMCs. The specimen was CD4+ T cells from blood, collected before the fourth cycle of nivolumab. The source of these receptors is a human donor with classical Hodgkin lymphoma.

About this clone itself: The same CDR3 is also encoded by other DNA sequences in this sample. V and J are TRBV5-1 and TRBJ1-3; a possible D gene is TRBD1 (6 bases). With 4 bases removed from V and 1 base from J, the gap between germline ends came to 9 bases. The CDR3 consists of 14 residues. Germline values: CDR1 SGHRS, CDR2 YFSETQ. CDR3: CASSQGTSGNTIYF. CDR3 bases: TGCGCCAGCAGCCAAGGGACATCTGGAAACACCATATATTTT.

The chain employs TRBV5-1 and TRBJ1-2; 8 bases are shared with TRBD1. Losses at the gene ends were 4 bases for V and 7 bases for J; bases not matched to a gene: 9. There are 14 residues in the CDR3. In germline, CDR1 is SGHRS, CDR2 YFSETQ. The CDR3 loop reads CASSPDRAAGGYTF. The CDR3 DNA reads TGCGCCAGCAGCCCGGACAGGGCTGCGGGTGGCTACACCTTC.

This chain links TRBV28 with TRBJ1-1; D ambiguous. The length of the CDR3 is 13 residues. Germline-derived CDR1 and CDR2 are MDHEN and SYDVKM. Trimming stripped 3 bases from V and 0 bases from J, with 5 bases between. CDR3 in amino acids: CASSLTLNTEAFF. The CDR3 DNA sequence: TGTGCCAGCAGTTTGACCCTGAACACTGAAGCTTTCTTT.

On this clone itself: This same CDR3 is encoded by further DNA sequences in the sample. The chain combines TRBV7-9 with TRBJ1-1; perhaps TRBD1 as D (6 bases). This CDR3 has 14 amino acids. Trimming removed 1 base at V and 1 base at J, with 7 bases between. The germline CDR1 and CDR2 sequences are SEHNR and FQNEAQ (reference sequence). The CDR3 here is CASSLGGQNTEAFF. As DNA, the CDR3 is TGTGCCAGCAGCTTAGGGGGACAGAACACTGAAGCTTTCTTT.

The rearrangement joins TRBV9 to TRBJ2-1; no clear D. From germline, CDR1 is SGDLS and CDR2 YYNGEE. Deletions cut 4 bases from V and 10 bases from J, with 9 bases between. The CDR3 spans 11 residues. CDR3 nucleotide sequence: TGTGCCAGCAGCCCCCTCCGCGAGCAGTTCTTC. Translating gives CASSPLREQFF.

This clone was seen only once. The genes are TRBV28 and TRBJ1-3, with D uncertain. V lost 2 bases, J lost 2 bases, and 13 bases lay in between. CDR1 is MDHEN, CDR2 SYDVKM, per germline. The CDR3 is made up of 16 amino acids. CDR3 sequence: CASSLLGLAAGNTIYF. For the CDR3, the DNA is TGTGCCAGCAGTTTACTTGGCCTTGCGGCTGGAAACACCATATATTTT.

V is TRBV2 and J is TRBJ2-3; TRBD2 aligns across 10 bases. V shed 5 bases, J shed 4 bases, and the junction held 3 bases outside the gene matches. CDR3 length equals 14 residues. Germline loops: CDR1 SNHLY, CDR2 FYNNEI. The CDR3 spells CASSRTSGSDTQYF. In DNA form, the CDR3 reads TGTGCCAGCAGTCGGACTAGCGGATCAGATACGCAGTATTTT.

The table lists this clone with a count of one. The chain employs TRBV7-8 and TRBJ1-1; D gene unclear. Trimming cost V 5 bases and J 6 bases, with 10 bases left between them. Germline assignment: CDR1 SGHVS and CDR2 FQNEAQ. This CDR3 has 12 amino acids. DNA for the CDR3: TGTGCCAGCAGCCTGACGGGTGCTGAAGCTTTCTTT. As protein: CASSLTGAEAFF.

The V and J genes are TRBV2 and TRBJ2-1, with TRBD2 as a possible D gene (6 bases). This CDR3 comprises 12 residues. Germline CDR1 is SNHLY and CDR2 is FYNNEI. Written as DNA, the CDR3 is TGTGCGACTTGGAGCGGGTACAATGAGCAGTTCTTC. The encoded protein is CATWSGYNEQFF. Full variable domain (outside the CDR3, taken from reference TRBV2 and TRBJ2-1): EPEVTQTPSHQVTQMGQEVILRCVPISNHLYFYWYRQILGQKVEFLVSFYNNEISEKSEIFDDQFSVERPDGSNFTLKIRSTKLEDSAMYFCATWSGYNEQFFGPGTRLTVL.

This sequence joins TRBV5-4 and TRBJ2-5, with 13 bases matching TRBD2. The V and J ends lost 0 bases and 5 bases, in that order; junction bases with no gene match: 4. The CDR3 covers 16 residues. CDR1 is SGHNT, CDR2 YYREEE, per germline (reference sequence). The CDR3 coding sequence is TGTGCCAGCAGCTTGGCCCAGGGACTAGCGGGGGAGACCCAGTACTTC. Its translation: CASSLAQGLAGETQYF.

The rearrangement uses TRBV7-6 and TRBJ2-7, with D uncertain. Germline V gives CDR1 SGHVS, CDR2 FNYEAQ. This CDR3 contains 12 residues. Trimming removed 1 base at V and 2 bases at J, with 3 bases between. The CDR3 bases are TGTGCCAGCAGCTTAGGAGCCTACGAGCAGTACTTC. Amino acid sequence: CASSLGAYEQYF. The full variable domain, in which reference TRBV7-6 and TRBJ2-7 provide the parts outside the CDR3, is GAGVSQSPRYKVTKRGQDVALRCDPISGHVSLYWYRQALGQGPEFLTYFNYEAQQDKSGLPNDRFSAERPEGSISTLTIQRTEQRDSAMYRCASSLGAYEQYFGPGTRLTVT.

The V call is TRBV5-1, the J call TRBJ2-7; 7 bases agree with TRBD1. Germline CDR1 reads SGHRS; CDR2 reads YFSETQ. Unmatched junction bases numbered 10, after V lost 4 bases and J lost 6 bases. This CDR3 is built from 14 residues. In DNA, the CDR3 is TGCGCCAGCAGCCCAAGACAGGGTAATCGCGAGCAGTACTTC. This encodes CASSPRQGNREQYF.

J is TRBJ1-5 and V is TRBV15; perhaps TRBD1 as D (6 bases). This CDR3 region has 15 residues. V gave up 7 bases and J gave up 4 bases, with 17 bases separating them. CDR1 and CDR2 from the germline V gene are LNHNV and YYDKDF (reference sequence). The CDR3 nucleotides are TGTGCCACCAACGACAGGTCACAAGAAAATCAGCCCCAGCATTTT. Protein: CATNDRSQENQPQHF.

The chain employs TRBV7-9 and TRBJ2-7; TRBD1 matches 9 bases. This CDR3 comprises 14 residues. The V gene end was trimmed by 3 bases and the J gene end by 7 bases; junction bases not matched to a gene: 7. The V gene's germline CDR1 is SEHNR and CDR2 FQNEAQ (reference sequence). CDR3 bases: TGTGCCAGCAGCTTCCCGGGACAGGGAATGGAGCAGTACTTC. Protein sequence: CASSFPGQGMEQYF.

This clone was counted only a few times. Here the CDR3 DNA reads TGTGCCAGCAGTGACACAGGGACCGCTGAAGCTTTCTTT. Translation gives CASSDTGTAEAFF. J is TRBJ1-1 and V is TRBV6-5; tentative D call: TRBD1 (6 bases). CDR1 and CDR2 from the germline V gene are MNHEY and SVGAGI. V was shortened by 5 bases and J by 6 bases, with 13 bases between the two germline ends. The CDR3 consists of 13 residues.

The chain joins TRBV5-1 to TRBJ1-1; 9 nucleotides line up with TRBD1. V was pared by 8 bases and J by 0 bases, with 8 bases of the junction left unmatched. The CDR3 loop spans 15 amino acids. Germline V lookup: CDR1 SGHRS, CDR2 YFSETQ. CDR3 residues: CASQPGQGLNTEAFF. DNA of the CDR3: TGCGCCAGTCAACCGGGACAGGGCTTGAACACTGAAGCTTTCTTT.

The CDR3 reads CAIGMQPSSYNEQFF. For the CDR3, the DNA is TGTGCCATCGGAATGCAGCCGAGCTCCTACAATGAGCAGTTCTTC. V gene TRBV10-3 combines with J gene TRBJ2-1; D gene unclear. Germline V gives CDR1 ENHRY, CDR2 SYGVKD. The CDR3 consists of 15 residues. Trimming shortened V by 8 bases and J by 0 bases, and 14 bases separated the two germline ends.

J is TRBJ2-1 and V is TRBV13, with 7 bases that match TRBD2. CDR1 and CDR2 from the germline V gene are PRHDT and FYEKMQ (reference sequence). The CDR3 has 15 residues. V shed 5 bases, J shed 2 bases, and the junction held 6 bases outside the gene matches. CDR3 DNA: TGTGCCAGCAGCATCGCGGGGGTGACCTACAATGAGCAGTTCTTC. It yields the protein CASSIAGVTYNEQFF.

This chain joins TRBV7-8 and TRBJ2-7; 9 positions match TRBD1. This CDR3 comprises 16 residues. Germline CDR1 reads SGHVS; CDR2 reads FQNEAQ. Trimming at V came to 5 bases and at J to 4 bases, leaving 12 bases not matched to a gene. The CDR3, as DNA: TGTGCCAGCAGCGCCCGGGGACAGGGTAATCGGTACGAGCAGTACTTC. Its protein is CASSARGQGNRYEQYF.

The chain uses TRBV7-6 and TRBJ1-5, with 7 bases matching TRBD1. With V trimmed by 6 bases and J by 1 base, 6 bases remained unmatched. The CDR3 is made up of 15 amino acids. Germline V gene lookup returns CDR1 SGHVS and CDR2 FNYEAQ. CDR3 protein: CASRGTELSNQPQHF. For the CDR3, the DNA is TGTGCCAGCAGAGGGACAGAACTAAGCAATCAGCCCCAGCATTTT.

The CDR3 loop reads CASSEQGATYEQYF. CDR3 bases: TGCGCCAGCAGCGAACAAGGGGCGACCTACGAGCAGTACTTC. The chain combines TRBV5-1 with TRBJ2-7; maybe TRBD1 (5 bases). Per the germline V gene, CDR1 is SGHRS and CDR2 is YFSETQ. V was clipped by 4 bases and J by 2 bases, with 13 bases between them. This CDR3 has 14 residues.

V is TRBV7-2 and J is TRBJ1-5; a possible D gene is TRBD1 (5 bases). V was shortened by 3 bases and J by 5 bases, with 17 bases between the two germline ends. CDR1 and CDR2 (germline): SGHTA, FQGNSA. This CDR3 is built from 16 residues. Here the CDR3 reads CASSFRGGGLHQPQHF. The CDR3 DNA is TGTGCCAGCAGCTTCCGGGGGGGAGGCTTGCATCAGCCCCAGCATTTT.

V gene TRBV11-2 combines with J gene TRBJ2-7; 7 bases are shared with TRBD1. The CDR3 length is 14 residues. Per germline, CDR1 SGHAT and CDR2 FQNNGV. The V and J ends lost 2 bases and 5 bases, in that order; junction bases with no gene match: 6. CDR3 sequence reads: CASSLSETGDEQYF. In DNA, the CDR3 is TGTGCCAGCAGCTTATCCGAAACAGGGGACGAGCAGTACTTC. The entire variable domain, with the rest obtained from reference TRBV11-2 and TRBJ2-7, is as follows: EAGVAQSPRYKIIEKRQSVAFWCNPISGHATLYWYQQILGQGPKLLIQFQNNGVVDDSQLPKDRFSAERLKGVDSTLKIQPAKLEDSAVYLCASSLSETGDEQYFGPGTRLTVT.

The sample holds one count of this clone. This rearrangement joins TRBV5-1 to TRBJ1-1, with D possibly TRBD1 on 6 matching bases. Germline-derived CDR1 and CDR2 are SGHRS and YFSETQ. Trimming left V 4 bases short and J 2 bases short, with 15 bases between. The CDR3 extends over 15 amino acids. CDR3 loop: CASSPTGTANTEAFF. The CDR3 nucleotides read TGCGCCAGCAGCCCAACAGGGACGGCTAACACTGAAGCTTTCTTT.

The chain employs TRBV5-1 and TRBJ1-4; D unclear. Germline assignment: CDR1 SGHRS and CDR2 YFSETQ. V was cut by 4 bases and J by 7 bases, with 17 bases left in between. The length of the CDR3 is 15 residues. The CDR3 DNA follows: TGCGCCAGCAGCCGTACCCGAGCATCGGGTGAAAAACTGTTTTTT. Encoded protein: CASSRTRASGEKLFF.

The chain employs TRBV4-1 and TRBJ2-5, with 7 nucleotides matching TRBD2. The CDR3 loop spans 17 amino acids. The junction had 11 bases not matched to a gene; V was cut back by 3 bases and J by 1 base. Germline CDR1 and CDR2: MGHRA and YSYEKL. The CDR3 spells CASSQAWGGSTQETQYF. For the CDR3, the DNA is TGCGCCAGCAGCCAGGCCTGGGGGGGGAGTACCCAAGAGACCCAGTACTTC.

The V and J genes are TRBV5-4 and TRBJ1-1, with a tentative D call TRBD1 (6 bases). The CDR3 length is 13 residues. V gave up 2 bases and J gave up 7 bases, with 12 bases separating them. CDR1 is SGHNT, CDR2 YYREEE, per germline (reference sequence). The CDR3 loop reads CASSLGGTGEAFF. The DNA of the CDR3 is TGTGCCAGCAGCTTAGGGGGAACCGGTGAAGCTTTCTTT.

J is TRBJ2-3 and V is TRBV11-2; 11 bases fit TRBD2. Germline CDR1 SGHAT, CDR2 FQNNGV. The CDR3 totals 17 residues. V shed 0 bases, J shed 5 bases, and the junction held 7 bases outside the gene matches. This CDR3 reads CASSLELAGDGGDTQYF. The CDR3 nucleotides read TGTGCCAGCAGCTTAGAACTAGCGGGGGACGGGGGAGATACGCAGTATTTT.

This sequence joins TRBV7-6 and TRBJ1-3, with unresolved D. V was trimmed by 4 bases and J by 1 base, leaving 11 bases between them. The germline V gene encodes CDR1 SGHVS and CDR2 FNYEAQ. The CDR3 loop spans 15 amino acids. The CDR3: CASSYGLGSGNTIYF. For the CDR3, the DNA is TGTGCCAGCAGCTACGGACTGGGGTCTGGAAACACCATATATTTT.

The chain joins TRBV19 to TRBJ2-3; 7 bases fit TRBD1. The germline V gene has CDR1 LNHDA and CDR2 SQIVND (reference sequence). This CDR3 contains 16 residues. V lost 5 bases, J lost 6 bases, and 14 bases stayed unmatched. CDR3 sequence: CASSSLTGNLDDTQYF. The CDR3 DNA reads TGTGCCAGTAGTTCCTTGACAGGGAACCTTGATGATACGCAGTATTTT.

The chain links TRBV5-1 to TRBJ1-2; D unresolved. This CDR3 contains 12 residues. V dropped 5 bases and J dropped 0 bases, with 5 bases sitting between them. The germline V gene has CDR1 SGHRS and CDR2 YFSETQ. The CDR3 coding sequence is TGCGCCAGCAGAAAGACTAACTATGGCTACACCTTC. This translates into CASRKTNYGYTF.